This is a list of T cell receptor beta chains from one sample in a study of cytomegalovirus exposure and HLA in healthy donors. Repertoires were generated with immunoSEQ multiplex PCR, while TCRdb's copy carries only in-frame clones and drops some. Here the sample spans 100,000 or so clones, around 72% being singletons. The sample comprised PBMCs. These receptor sequences come from a man between 25 and 39 years old in good health and CMV-seronegative. The CDR3 runs from the conserved cysteine through the conserved F or W. The D gene is left open where the match is weak. Size tells how often a clone was seen (once, few, many) or the class of an expanded clone, and some rows leave it out.

clone size	D gene	V gene	J gene	CDR3 DNA	CDR3 protein
.	TRBD1	TRBV19	TRBJ1-2	TGTGCCAGTAGTTTCAAGTACGACAGGGAAGGGTCTGGCTACACCTTC	CASSFKYDREGSGYTF
few	.	TRBV4-1	TRBJ1-5	TGCGCCAGCAGCCAAGATCGCGGCAGGGGCCTTAATCAGCCCCAGCATTTT	CASSQDRGRGLNQPQHF
.	.	TRBV10-3	TRBJ2-1	TGTGCCATCAGTGATCAGACTTCGAGCTCCTACAATGAGCAGTTCTTC	CAISDQTSSSYNEQFF
few	.	TRBV5-1	TRBJ2-5	TGCGCCAGCAGCTTACAGGGAATGCAAGAGACCCAGTACTTC	CASSLQGMQETQYF
.	.	TRBV5-6	TRBJ1-4	TGTGCCAGCAGCTTGTCTTTCGGTAGTAGCGAAAAACTGTTTTTT	CASSLSFGSSEKLFF
.	TRBD2	TRBV6-5	TRBJ2-7	TGTGCCAGCGGGGGGGGAGGGAACGAGCAGTACTTC	CASGGGGNEQYF
.	.	TRBV28	TRBJ1-1	TGTGCCAGCAGTTTAACAGGGAGTGAAGCTTTCTTT	CASSLTGSEAFF
.	TRBD2	TRBV27	TRBJ2-1	TGTGCCAGCAGTTTATCGGCTAGCGGGAGGAATGAGCAGTTCTTC	CASSLSASGRNEQFF
.	.	TRBV15	TRBJ1-5	TGTGCCACCAGCACAACGGGACACCTAATTAGCAATCAGCCCCAGCATTTT	CATSTTGHLISNQPQHF
.	.	TRBV5-1	TRBJ2-7	TGCGCCAGCAGCTTGGCGGGCGGGTCTCCCTACGAGCAGTACTTC	CASSLAGGSPYEQYF
.	TRBD1	TRBV7-3	TRBJ2-1	TGTGCCAGCAGCAACCAGGACAGGGGGCGCGACAATGAGCAGTTCTTC	CASSNQDRGRDNEQFF
.	TRBD1	TRBV7-8	TRBJ1-4	TGTGCCAGCAGCTTAGGTGGCAGGGGGTCTGGGGAAAAACTGTTTTTT	CASSLGGRGSGEKLFF
few	.	TRBV5-1	TRBJ1-1	TGCGCCAGCAGCTCCAGGGTCGGAGGGGAAGCTTTCTTT	CASSSRVGGEAFF
.	.	TRBV14	TRBJ2-1	TGTGCCAGCAGCTACTACAATGAGCAGTTCTTC	CASSYYNEQFF
few	TRBD2	TRBV4-1	TRBJ2-1	TGCGCCAGCAGCCGGGCCGGACTAGTGTTATCCTACAATGAGCAGTTCTTC	CASSRAGLVLSYNEQFF
.	TRBD2	TRBV5-1	TRBJ2-7	TGCGCCAGCAGCGTGACTAGCGGATTTGGCGAGCAGTACTTC	CASSVTSGFGEQYF
.	TRBD1	TRBV2	TRBJ2-3	TGTGCCAGCATGGGACAGGGAGCGTTAAAGACAGATACGCAGTATTTT	CASMGQGALKTDTQYF
.	.	TRBV4-1	TRBJ1-2	TGCGCCAGCAGCCAAGTGGAGGGGCCCCCTGGCTATGGCTACACCTTC	CASSQVEGPPGYGYTF
.	.	TRBV19	TRBJ2-2	TGTGCCACCACGGGTTCCAACACCGGGGAGCTGTTTTTT	CATTGSNTGELFF
few	TRBD2	TRBV30	TRBJ2-1	TGTGCCTGGAGCCGGGGGGATTACAATGAGCAGTTCTTC	CAWSRGDYNEQFF
once	.	TRBV13	TRBJ2-1	TGTGCCAGCAGCTTAGACGGGGGGCCTGCGAATGAGCAGTTCTTC	CASSLDGGPANEQFF
.	TRBD1	TRBV27	TRBJ2-7	TGTGCCAGCAGTTTCGACAGGGCGCAGCAGTACTTC	CASSFDRAQQYF